This T cell receptor beta chain is from a study of neurological immune-mediated disorders. V lost 5 bases, J lost 4 bases, and 20 bases lay in between. Germline loops: CDR1 SGHTA, CDR2 FQGNSA. This CDR3 is 16 amino acids long. This clonotype occurred many times. Synthesis of cDNA used 5'RACE (with 10-nucleotide random UMIs). Sequencing runs each generated in excess of 160 million TCR-beta sequences derived from 15-18 subjects. In TCRdb, the 5' RACE reads were re-called with MiXCR into one record per CDR3 protein. The sample contains approximately 65,000 distinct CDR3 sequences, roughly 3.7% of which appear only once.

The chain couples TRBV7-2 to TRBJ2-5, with D possibly being TRBD1 (7 bases). This sequence originates from a man between 50 and 59 years old with multiple sclerosis. Sequencing used PBMCs. The CDR3 region is CASSPSQGGRGETQYF. The CDR3 DNA reads TGTGCCAGCAGCCCGAGCCAGGGGGGACGGGGAGAGACCCAGTACTTC.